This TCR beta chain was documented in a study of cytomegalovirus exposure and HLA in healthy donors. Study at large: A prior analysis found 90 million to 120 million unique TCR beta sequences from some 190 million T cells.

Details on this clone: Its target is unknown.

Vbeta (60) and Jbeta (13) primers were used in the PCR. Method: immunoSEQ multiplex PCR; TCRdb's copy keeps in-frame clones and lacks some. The sample consists of roughly 90,000 clones, under 80% of them appearing once. General observations from the study: The study assumed roughly uniform donor sequencing depth for presence/absence analyses. In an earlier analysis, about 87% or about 30%: the productive usage of most TCR beta V segments.

The V segment lost 2 bases and the J segment 8 bases; nucleotides outside the gene matches: 10. This CDR3 spans 15 amino acids. Germline CDR1 SGHRS, CDR2 YFSETQ. This chain connects TRBV5-1 to TRBJ2-1, with 7 positions matching TRBD1. This TCR was recovered from a man aged 25-45 years in good health and CMV-seropositive. The source material was PBMCs. CDR3 coding DNA: TGCGCCAGCAGCTTACAGGGGCAATTTGAAGATGAGCAGTTCTTC. Amino acid sequence: CASSLQGQFEDEQFF.